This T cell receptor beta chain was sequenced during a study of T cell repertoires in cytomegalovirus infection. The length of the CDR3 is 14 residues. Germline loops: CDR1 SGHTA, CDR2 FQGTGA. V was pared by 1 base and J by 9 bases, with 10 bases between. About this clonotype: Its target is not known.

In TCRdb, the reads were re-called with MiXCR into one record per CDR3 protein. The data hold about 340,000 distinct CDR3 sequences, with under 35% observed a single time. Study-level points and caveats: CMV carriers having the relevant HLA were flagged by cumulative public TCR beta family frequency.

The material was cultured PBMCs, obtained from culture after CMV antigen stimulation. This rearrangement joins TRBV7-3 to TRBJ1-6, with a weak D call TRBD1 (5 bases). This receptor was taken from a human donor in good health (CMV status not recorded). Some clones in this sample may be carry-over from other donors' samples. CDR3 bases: TGTGCCAGCAGCTTAAAGGGGAAAGGTTCACCCCTCCACTTT. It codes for CASSLKGKGSPLHF.